This T cell receptor beta chain stems from a study of cytomegalovirus exposure and HLA in healthy donors. Study background: Roughly 80 million unique TCRs from HLA-typed donors made up an early data release. Among about 400 genotyped donors, around 81% fell in the Caucasian-associated ancestry cluster.

PCR used 60 Vbeta primers and 13 Jbeta primers. Sequencing was performed with immunoSEQ multiplex PCR; in TCRdb, only in-frame clones are kept and a portion is missing. Its listing shows 50,000 or so clones. Study conclusions and caveats: Sequencing depth roughly uniform across donors was assumed in presence/absence analyses. Sequences of the TCR beta chain were said to predict the HLA-A and HLA-B alleles of most subjects accurately.

Comments on this clone: Its antigen is unidentified.

The CDR3 has 13 residues. Germline-derived CDR1 and CDR2 are MNHEY and SMNVEV (reference sequence). V dropped 8 bases and J dropped 3 bases, with 14 bases sitting between them. The clonotype originates from a man aged 45-65 years in good health and CMV-seropositive. V and J are TRBV27 and TRBJ2-7, with no clear D. The sequencing input was PBMCs. The CDR3 region is CASSEGGDYEQYF. The CDR3, as DNA: TGTGCCAGCTCAGAAGGCGGTGACTACGAGCAGTACTTC.